This entry lists 27 T cell receptor beta chains sequenced from one sample in a study of cytomegalovirus exposure and HLA in healthy donors. Both 60 Vbeta primers and 13 Jbeta primers went into the PCR. Using immunoSEQ multiplex PCR, the repertoire was profiled, and TCRdb retains in-frame clones only, with some absent. The data show about 120,000 clones, less than 85% seen once. The sequenced material came from PBMCs. The source is a man between 18 and 29 years old in good health and CMV-seropositive.

The chain carries TRBV4-1 and TRBJ2-5; the D gene is possibly TRBD2 (6 bases). With 3 bases removed from V and 10 bases from J, the gap between germline ends came to 15 bases. Germline CDR1 reads MGHRA; CDR2 reads YSYEKL. The CDR3 consists of 13 residues. The CDR3 is CASSHPSAGLQYF. DNA for the CDR3: TGCGCCAGCAGCCATCCTAGCGCAGGTCTCCAGTACTTC.

Here the CDR3 DNA reads TGTGCCAGCAGCCGAGGGGACTGGACAGGGGGCTTGGAGCAGTACTTC. It codes for CASSRGDWTGGLEQYF. The chain joins TRBV11-2 to TRBJ2-7; 11 nucleotides line up with TRBD1. Unmatched junction bases numbered 13, after V lost 5 bases and J lost 7 bases. The CDR3 has 16 residues. Germline V gene data show CDR1 as SGHAT and CDR2 as FQNNGV.

The chain joins TRBV7-9 to TRBJ2-7; the D gene is possibly TRBD1 (5 bases). Trimming left V 5 bases short and J 4 bases short, with 9 bases between. The CDR3 loop spans 12 amino acids. The germline CDR1 and CDR2 sequences are SEHNR and FQNEAQ (reference sequence). CDR3 in DNA: TGTGCCAGCAGCAGCAGGGTTTACGAGCAGTACTTC. Translating it yields CASSSRVYEQYF.

This chain links TRBV7-2 with TRBJ2-5, with 9 bases that match TRBD2. The better agreement between TRBJ2-7 and the DNA end casts doubt on the J call. Germline V gene sequence: CDR1 SGHTA, CDR2 FQGNSA. There are 15 residues in the CDR3. The CDR3 DNA is TGTGCCAGCAGTTACTTGGCGGGGGGGCTCGGCGAGCAGTACTTC. The encoded protein is CASSYLAGGLGEQYF.

This chain links TRBV19 with TRBJ2-5, with TRBD2 matching 8 bases. The CDR3 is made up of 14 amino acids. Germline assignment: CDR1 LNHDA and CDR2 SQIVND (reference sequence). The V gene end was trimmed by 3 bases and the J gene end by 5 bases; junction bases not matched to a gene: 5. This chain's CDR3 is CASSMSGGGETQYF. Here the CDR3 DNA reads TGTGCCAGTAGTATGAGCGGGGGTGGCGAGACCCAGTACTTC.

V is TRBV27 and J is TRBJ2-7; TRBD1 might be the D (6 bases). The V end was cut by 5 bases, the J end by 3 bases, with 8 bases between. Germline V gene sequence: CDR1 MNHEY, CDR2 SMNVEV (reference sequence). This CDR3 region has 12 residues. DNA of the CDR3: TGTGCCAGCAGTAGCAGGGGCTACGAGCAGTACTTC. This gives the protein CASSSRGYEQYF.

A remark on this clone: The identical CDR3 is also encoded by other nucleotide sequences in the sample. This chain joins TRBV7-6 and TRBJ1-6; D gene unclear. The CDR3 length is 14 residues. From germline, CDR1 is SGHVS and CDR2 FNYEAQ. With 4 bases removed from V and 6 bases from J, the gap between germline ends came to 10 bases. CDR3 amino acids: CASSSDRGNSPLHF. In DNA form, the CDR3 reads TGTGCCAGCAGCTCCGACCGGGGTAATTCACCCCTCCACTTT.

This clone was detected only once. V and J are TRBV12-5 and TRBJ1-5, with D unclear. Germline V CDR1 and CDR2: LGHNT, FRNRAP. With 1 base removed from V and 10 bases from J, the gap between germline ends came to 11 bases. The CDR3 has 13 amino acids. The CDR3 here is CASGLAPSEPQHF. The CDR3 nucleotides read TGTGCTAGTGGTTTGGCCCCCTCAGAACCCCAGCATTTT.

This clone has only one observation. V usage is TRBV6-5 and J usage is TRBJ1-1; possible D gene TRBD1, 5 bases. V shed 5 bases and J shed 4 bases, with 14 bases lying between them. Germline CDR1 and CDR2: MNHEY and SVGAGI. The CDR3 sequence is 14 residues long. CDR3 protein: CASSILQGGTEAFF. The DNA for the CDR3 is TGTGCCAGCAGTATTCTGCAGGGTGGCACTGAAGCTTTCTTT.

The rearrangement joins TRBV18 to TRBJ2-3; 7 bases are a match to TRBD1. CDR1 and CDR2 (germline): KGHSH, LQKENI. This CDR3 region has 18 residues. V lost 2 bases to trimming and J lost 2 bases; unmatched junction nucleotides: 13. The DNA of the CDR3 is TGTGCCAGCTCACCATCAGGCAGAACGGGACAGATCACAGATACGCAGTATTTT. Encoded protein: CASSPSGRTGQITDTQYF.

The chain recombines TRBV7-2 with TRBJ2-2, with 7 bases matching TRBD1. CDR1 is SGHTA and CDR2 is FQGNSA in the germline V gene. Trimming removed 5 bases from V and 7 bases from J; junction bases left unmatched: 4. The CDR3 is made up of 13 amino acids. CDR3 bases: TGTGCCAGCAGCCGCGGACAGGTCGGGGAGCTGTTTTTT. Translating it yields CASSRGQVGELFF.

There are a few counts of this clone. V and J are TRBV6-6 and TRBJ2-7; no clear D gene. V was trimmed by 0 bases and J by 2 bases, leaving 5 bases between them. Germline values: CDR1 MNHNY, CDR2 SVGAGI (reference sequence). This CDR3 is built from 13 residues. CDR3 nucleotides: TGTGCCAGCAGTTACTCGACAACCTACGAGCAGTACTTC. As protein: CASSYSTTYEQYF.

The rearrangement uses TRBV11-2 and TRBJ2-7; D not certain. V was clipped by 5 bases and J by 6 bases, with 14 bases between them. This CDR3 contains 13 residues. Germline V gene sequence: CDR1 SGHAT, CDR2 FQNNGV. CDR3 sequence (DNA): TGTGCCAGCAGCCGCCTAAGTCTGCCCGAGCAGTACTTC. It encodes CASSRLSLPEQYF.

This clone has just a few counts. This rearrangement joins TRBV10-3 to TRBJ2-6; D may be TRBD1 (5 bases). This CDR3 has 14 amino acids. V dropped 8 bases and J dropped 1 base, with 9 bases sitting between them. Germline CDR1 reads ENHRY; CDR2 reads SYGVKD. The chain's CDR3 is CAIRRQSGANVLTF. In DNA, the CDR3 is TGTGCCATCCGGAGACAGTCTGGGGCCAACGTCCTGACTTTC.

This clone appeared a single time. The chain is built from TRBV6-5 and TRBJ1-2, with D possibly matching TRBD1 (6 bases). The CDR3 sequence is 13 residues long. CDR1 is MNHEY, CDR2 SVGAGI, per germline. Trimming pared 2 bases from V and 8 bases from J, leaving 12 bases between. The CDR3 protein is CASSYGGREGYTF. CDR3 coding DNA: TGTGCCAGCAGTTACGGGGGCCGTGAGGGCTACACCTTC.

This clone occurred once. V is TRBV5-4 and J is TRBJ2-2; 11 bases fit TRBD2. Germline-derived CDR1 and CDR2 are SGHNT and YYREEE (reference sequence). This CDR3 comprises 15 residues. J gave up 5 bases and V 4 bases, and 4 bases lay outside the gene matches. CDR3 sequence: CASSPASGGTGELFF. CDR3 DNA sequence: TGTGCCAGCAGCCCAGCTAGCGGGGGGACCGGGGAGCTGTTTTTT.

The chain is built from TRBV9 and TRBJ2-5; no definite D call. With 0 bases removed from V and 5 bases from J, the gap between germline ends came to 5 bases. Per germline, CDR1 SGDLS and CDR2 YYNGEE. This CDR3 comprises 12 residues. As DNA, the CDR3 is TGTGCCAGCAGCGTAGGTTCGGAGACCCAGTACTTC. Its protein is CASSVGSETQYF.

The genes are TRBV10-3 and TRBJ2-7; 11 bases agree with TRBD1. The CDR3 length is 14 residues. V was clipped by 6 bases and J by 6 bases; unmatched bases: 7. Germline CDR1 and CDR2: ENHRY and SYGVKD. In nucleotides, the CDR3 is TGTGCCATCAGCTCCGGGACAGGGGGGCTCGAGCAGTACTTC. This sequence encodes CAISSGTGGLEQYF.

V usage is TRBV12-5 and J usage is TRBJ2-2; possibly TRBD1 for D (5 bases). The V gene's germline CDR1 is LGHNT and CDR2 FRNRAP. The V and J ends lost 6 bases and 2 bases respectively, with 10 bases between them. CDR3 length equals 14 residues. CDR3 protein: CASGPTANTGELFF. CDR3 in DNA: TGTGCTAGTGGCCCGACAGCCAACACCGGGGAGCTGTTTTTT.

The V gene is TRBV7-2, the J gene TRBJ1-4; no reliable D call. Germline V lookup: CDR1 SGHTA, CDR2 FQGNSA. The CDR3 extends over 17 amino acids. V lost 3 bases and J lost 0, with 14 bases in between. The CDR3 region has the DNA TGTGCCAGCAGCTTCAGCGGATTATCATCAACTAATGAAAAACTGTTTTTT. As protein: CASSFSGLSSTNEKLFF.

The V gene is TRBV9, the J gene TRBJ2-7; a possible D gene is TRBD1 (5 bases). With 0 bases removed from V and 3 bases from J, the gap between germline ends came to 13 bases. The CDR3 contains 15 residues. Germline CDR1 SGDLS, CDR2 YYNGEE. CDR3 DNA sequence: TGTGCCAGCAGCGTAGCTCCTTGGGGCAGCTACGAGCAGTACTTC. The encoded protein is CASSVAPWGSYEQYF.

The chain recombines TRBV2 with TRBJ2-3; 8 bases are shared with TRBD2. The CDR3 has 19 residues. V gave up 6 bases and J gave up 1 base; unmatched junction bases: 18. CDR1 and CDR2 (germline): SNHLY, FYNNEI. The CDR3 region is CASSGEPGGAAYGTDTQYF. The DNA for the CDR3 is TGTGCCAGCAGCGGGGAACCGGGGGGGGCAGCCTACGGCACAGATACGCAGTATTTT. The complete variable domain, with remaining parts taken from reference TRBV2 and TRBJ2-3, reads EPEVTQTPSHQVTQMGQEVILRCVPISNHLYFYWYRQILGQKVEFLVSFYNNEISEKSEIFDDQFSVERPDGSNFTLKIRSTKLEDSAMYFCASSGEPGGAAYGTDTQYFGPGTRLTVL.

A remark on this clone: Other DNA sequences of this sample code for an identical CDR3. The CDR3 DNA reads TGTGCCAGCAGCCCAAGAGACAGGGGGGAGACCCAGTACTTC. It translates to CASSPRDRGETQYF. The chain is built from TRBV7-7 and TRBJ2-5, with 9 positions matching TRBD1. V lost 5 bases and J lost 5; bases outside the gene matches: 6. CDR3 length: 14 amino acids. The germline gives CDR1 SSHAT, CDR2 FNYEAQ (reference sequence).

This chain links TRBV6-6 with TRBJ1-1, with D possibly matching TRBD1 (6 bases). V shed 8 bases and J shed 0 bases, with 13 bases lying between them. CDR3 length: 14 residues. Germline CDR1 is MNHNY and CDR2 is SVGAGI (reference sequence). The CDR3 protein is CASETGLMNTEAFF. CDR3 coding DNA: TGTGCCAGCGAGACAGGCCTCATGAACACTGAAGCTTTCTTT.

The chain combines TRBV28 with TRBJ2-1; D possibly corresponds to TRBD2 (5 bases). The V end lost 6 bases, the J end lost 12 bases, and 24 bases lay between the germline ends. The CDR3 is made up of 15 amino acids. Germline assignment: CDR1 MDHEN and CDR2 SYDVKM. The CDR3 loop reads CASRPDGPSKAGQFF. For the CDR3, the DNA is TGTGCCAGCAGACCGGACGGCCCCTCCAAGGCGGGGCAGTTCTTC. Full variable domain (missing parts from reference TRBV28 and TRBJ2-1): DVKVTQSSRYLVKRTGEKVFLECVQDMDHENMFWYRQDPGLGLRLIYFSYDVKMKEKGDIPEGYSVSREKKERFSLILESASTNQTSMYLCASRPDGPSKAGQFFGPGTRLTVL.

This chain uses TRBV7-2 with TRBJ2-1; 8 bases match TRBD2. Trimming cost V 5 bases and J 6 bases; bases outside gene matches: 6. Germline V gene sequence: CDR1 SGHTA, CDR2 FQGNSA. This CDR3 contains 14 residues. CDR3 bases: TGTGCCAGCAGCCCAGCGGGGGCCCCCAATGAGCAGTTCTTC. Translation: CASSPAGAPNEQFF.

This clone has only one observation. This chain connects TRBV28 to TRBJ1-1; D gene ambiguous. The germline gives CDR1 MDHEN, CDR2 SYDVKM. The V end lost 4 bases, the J end lost 8 bases, and 14 bases lay between the germline ends. This CDR3 is built from 13 residues. DNA of the CDR3: TGTGCCAGCAGTTGGGCCTCAGGTCCGGAAGCTTTCTTT. Translation gives CASSWASGPEAFF.